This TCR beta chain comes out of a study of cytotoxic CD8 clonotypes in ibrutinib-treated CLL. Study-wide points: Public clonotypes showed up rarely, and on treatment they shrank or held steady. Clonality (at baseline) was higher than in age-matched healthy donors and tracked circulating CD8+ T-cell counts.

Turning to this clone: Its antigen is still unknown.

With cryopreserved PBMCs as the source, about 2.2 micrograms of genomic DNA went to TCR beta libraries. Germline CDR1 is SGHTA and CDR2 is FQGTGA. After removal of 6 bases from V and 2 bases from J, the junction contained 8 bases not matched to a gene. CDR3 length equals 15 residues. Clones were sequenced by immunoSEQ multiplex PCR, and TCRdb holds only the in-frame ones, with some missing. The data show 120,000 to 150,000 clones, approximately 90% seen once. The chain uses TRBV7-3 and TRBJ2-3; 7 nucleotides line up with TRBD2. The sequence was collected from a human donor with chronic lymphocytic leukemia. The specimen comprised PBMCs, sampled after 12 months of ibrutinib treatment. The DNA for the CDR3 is TGTGCCAGCAGTCAATCCGGGACTAACACAGATACGCAGTATTTT. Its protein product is CASSQSGTNTDTQYF.